This T cell receptor beta chain derives from a study of cytomegalovirus exposure and HLA in healthy donors. Across the whole study: In a previous analysis, 120 million or so unique TCR beta sequences were found from roughly 180 million T cells. Samples from HLA-typed donors yielded about 85 million unique TCRs in an early data release. General study points: Analysis performed later found 15,000 or so TCR beta sequences associated with HLA alleles at 0.05 false discovery rate.

In the case of this clone: Antigen unknown. One junction end disagrees with the germline gene, perhaps due to a read error.

PCR amplification relied on 60 Vbeta primers (plus 13 Jbeta primers). Only in-frame clones appear in the TCRdb table, and some are missing; sequencing was by immunoSEQ multiplex PCR. Of about 150,000 clones in the sample, more than 8% were seen once. Germline CDR1 is SGHVS and CDR2 is FNYEAQ. The CDR3 is 15 amino acids. The chain recombines TRBV7-6 with TRBJ2-7, with 7 positions matching TRBD1. Sequenced sample: PBMCs. The receptor's source is a man aged 50-60 years in good health and CMV-seronegative. The CDR3 protein is CASSFETGSSHEQYF. The CDR3 nucleotides read TGTGCCAGCAGCTTCGAGACAGGGAGCTCCCACGAGCAGTACTTC.